A single sample gave rise to the 16 T cell receptor beta chains below, sequenced in a study of cytomegalovirus exposure and HLA in healthy donors. The assay was immunoSEQ multiplex PCR, and TCRdb's table has in-frame clones only and misses some. Of about 170,000 clones listed, roughly nine tenths are singletons. Sequenced sample: PBMCs. These receptors originate from a woman aged 30 to 39 in good health and CMV-seronegative.

The chain recombines TRBV12-2 with TRBJ2-5; TRBD2, the D gene given by the table, was not confirmed from the DNA. TRBV12-2 is deemed a pseudogene. CDR3 length equals 14 residues. The CDR3 bases are TGTGCAAGTCGCCTGTGGACTAGCCAGGAGACCCAGTACTTC. Amino acids: CASRLWTSQETQYF.

The CDR3 loop reads CASSPGRKSYGYTF. For the CDR3, the DNA is TGTGCCAGCAGCCCGGGACGAAAGTCCTATGGCTACACCTTC. The V call is TRBV4-2, the J call TRBJ1-2, with D possibly matching TRBD1 (5 bases). This CDR3 has 14 amino acids. The V gene lost 4 bases and the J gene lost 4 bases, with 13 bases spanning the gap. Germline CDR1 reads LGHNA; CDR2 reads YNFKEQ.

The rearrangement joins TRBV5-4 to TRBJ1-2, with 8 bases identical to TRBD1. V shed 6 bases, J shed 5 bases, and the junction held 9 bases outside the gene matches. In germline, CDR1 is SGHNT, CDR2 YYREEE (reference sequence). This CDR3 has 14 amino acids. CDR3 nucleotides: TGTGCCAGCAACGAAAACAGGGGGGATTATGGCTACACCTTC. Its translation: CASNENRGDYGYTF.

J is TRBJ2-7 and V is TRBV5-1, with D possibly being TRBD1 (5 bases). Germline CDR1 reads SGHRS; CDR2 reads YFSETQ. CDR3 size: 14 residues. V dropped 0 bases and J dropped 5 bases, with 12 bases sitting between them. CDR3 region: CASSLGPRVNEQYF. DNA of the CDR3: TGCGCCAGCAGCTTGGGTCCCAGGGTAAACGAGCAGTACTTC.

There are a few counts of this clone. The V and J genes are TRBV15 and TRBJ2-7; 9 bases are a match to TRBD2. The length of the CDR3 is 15 residues. The germline CDR1 and CDR2 sequences are LNHNV and YYDKDF (reference sequence). Trimming at V came to 3 bases and at J to 4 bases, leaving 7 bases not matched to a gene. CDR3 sequence (DNA): TGTGCCACCAGCAGTGGGTTAGCGGGAGTTTACGAGCAGTACTTC. Translated, it gives CATSSGLAGVYEQYF.

Comments on this clone: At one of its ends the junction is not consistent with the germline gene, which may arise from a read error. The rearrangement links TRBV7-8 to TRBJ2-7, with D perhaps TRBD1 (5 bases). The germline CDR1 and CDR2 sequences are SGHVS and FQNEAQ. This CDR3 region has 14 residues. CDR3 sequence: CASSLETVSDEQYF. In DNA, the CDR3 is TGTGCCAGCAGCCTCGAGACAGTCTCCGACGAGCAGTACTTC. Supplemented by reference TRBV7-8 and TRBJ2-7, the full variable domain reads GAGVSQSPRYKVAKRGQDVALRCDPISGHVSLFWYQQALGQGPEFLTYFQNEAQLDKSGLPSDRFFAERPEGSVSTLKIQRTQQEDSAVYLCASSLETVSDEQYFGPGTRLTVT.

The chain links TRBV19 to TRBJ2-1; D may be TRBD2 (6 bases). V lost 5 bases and J lost 2, with 10 bases in between. The germline CDR1 and CDR2 sequences are LNHDA and SQIVND (reference sequence). The length of the CDR3 is 14 residues. The CDR3 is CASSPGSTYNEQFF. CDR3 bases: TGTGCCAGTAGTCCCGGGAGTACCTACAATGAGCAGTTCTTC.

The gene calls are TRBV28 and TRBJ1-1; 7 nucleotides match TRBD1. CDR1 and CDR2 from the germline V gene are MDHEN and SYDVKM. V gave up 5 bases and J gave up 11 bases; unmatched junction bases: 14. CDR3 size: 14 residues. The CDR3 region is CASSPPDREGLAFF. The DNA for the CDR3 is TGTGCCAGCAGTCCTCCCGACAGGGAAGGTTTGGCTTTCTTT.

The V gene is TRBV27, the J gene TRBJ1-3, with D possibly matching TRBD1 (6 bases). CDR3 size: 15 residues. V shed 6 bases and J shed 4 bases, with 16 bases lying between them. From germline, CDR1 is MNHEY and CDR2 SMNVEV (reference sequence). The CDR3 region is CASRGRGNLGNTIYF. The DNA for the CDR3 is TGTGCCAGCAGGGGAAGGGGGAATTTGGGAAACACCATATATTTT.

The rearrangement uses TRBV11-3 and TRBJ2-1; the D gene is possibly TRBD1 (5 bases). CDR3 size: 14 residues. Trimming took off 4 bases at V and 6 bases at J, with 13 bases between the two ends. CDR1 is SGHNT and CDR2 is YENEEA in the germline V gene. CDR3 sequence reads: CASSSAGLVNEQFF. The CDR3 nucleotides read TGTGCCAGCAGCTCCGCAGGGCTAGTCAATGAGCAGTTCTTC.

The chain recombines TRBV7-9 with TRBJ2-7, with 10 positions matching TRBD2. There are 16 residues in the CDR3. The ends lost 5 bases at V and 2 bases at J; junction bases unmatched: 9. Germline-derived CDR1 and CDR2 are SEHNR and FQNEAQ (reference sequence). The CDR3 DNA reads as TGTGCCAGCAGCACGGGAATAGCGGGAGGAGCCTACGAGCAGTACTTC. This translates into CASSTGIAGGAYEQYF.

This chain joins TRBV7-9 and TRBJ2-5; no firm D call. CDR1 SEHNR and CDR2 FQNEAQ come from the germline V gene (reference sequence). The CDR3 has 15 residues. V lost 7 bases, J lost 0 bases, and 15 bases lay in between. Written as DNA, the CDR3 is TGTGCCAGCACCCCAACGTCCGACAACCAAGAGACCCAGTACTTC. It codes for CASTPTSDNQETQYF.

This clone was detected a few times. The rearrangement uses TRBV7-9 and TRBJ1-5; no firm D call. Trimming took 1 base from V and 3 from J, leaving 7 bases between them. This CDR3 contains 14 residues. Germline loops: CDR1 SEHNR, CDR2 FQNEAQ (reference sequence). The CDR3 nucleotides are TGTGCCAGCAGCTTAGGTCAGTACAATCAGCCCCAGCATTTT. It translates to CASSLGQYNQPQHF.

The genes are TRBV4-3 and TRBJ1-2; D ambiguous. V was cut by 0 bases and J by 4 bases, with 15 bases left in between. In germline, CDR1 is LGHNA, CDR2 YSLEER. CDR3 length equals 16 residues. The CDR3: CASSQDLVSGRYGYTF. For the CDR3, the DNA is TGCGCCAGCAGCCAAGATCTGGTTTCCGGTCGCTATGGCTACACCTTC.

This clone was found a few times. The chain couples TRBV19 to TRBJ1-5; the match to TRBD1 covers 11 bases. Per the germline V gene, CDR1 is LNHDA and CDR2 is SQIVND (reference sequence). This CDR3 contains 15 residues. V was pared by 4 bases and J by 5 bases, with 4 bases of the junction left unmatched. CDR3 nucleotide sequence: TGTGCCAGTAGTACCGGGACAGGGGGTGATCAGCCCCAGCATTTT. Residues: CASSTGTGGDQPQHF.

This clone is a singleton in its sample. V gene TRBV5-6 combines with J gene TRBJ2-7; 8 bases line up with TRBD1. This CDR3 comprises 14 residues. Germline CDR1 reads SGHDT; CDR2 reads YYEEEE. The ends lost 5 bases at V and 3 bases at J; junction bases unmatched: 7. Here the CDR3 reads CASRSAGGFYEQYF. The DNA for the CDR3 is TGTGCCAGCAGATCGGCAGGGGGCTTCTACGAGCAGTACTTC.